Listed here is a single TCR beta chain. These data come from a study of PD-L1 blockade in urothelial cancer. Across the whole study: Earlier, patients had received 0 to 3 chemotherapy regimens.

The data were produced by immunoSEQ multiplex PCR, yet TCRdb's version contains in-frame clones alone and is incomplete. Here the sample spans about 39,000 clones, about 89% being singletons. The CDR3 is 15 residues long. Germline V gene data show CDR1 as SGHNT and CDR2 as YENEEA. Losses at the gene ends were 5 bases for V and 3 bases for J; bases not matched to a gene: 5. The sample here was PBMCs, taken around atezolizumab (anti-PD-L1) treatment. The chain uses TRBV11-3 and TRBJ2-2; 8 bases agree with TRBD2. The receptor was derived from a man in his sixties with urothelial cancer. CDR3 loop: CASSRGLEYTGELFF. CDR3 in DNA: TGTGCCAGCAGCCGGGGACTAGAATACACCGGGGAGCTGTTTTTT. Drawing the rest from reference TRBV11-3 and TRBJ2-2, the complete variable domain is EAGVVQSPRYKIIEKKQPVAFWCNPISGHNTLYWYLQNLGQGPELLIRYENEEAVDDSQLPKDRFSAERLKGVDSTLKIQPAELGDSAVYLCASSRGLEYTGELFFGEGSRLTVL.